Detailed here is one T cell receptor (beta chain). Original data processing: Reference gene primer amplification gave nucleated cell count estimates. Using immunoSEQ multiplex PCR, the repertoire was profiled, and TCRdb retains in-frame clones only, with some absent. The V and J calls and the clone size are those of that table, but D and trimming were determined from the DNA. This sample has over 20,000 clones; roughly 90% occur once, and the top ten carry 15% to 20%. The sample is drawn from a study of blood T cell repertoires in COVID-19. Study overall: There were acute and convalescent COVID-19 samples, and they came from the United States, Italy and Spain. T cells, B-cell-depleted T cells, or PBMCs supplied cDNA or gDNA.

The CDR3 is made up of 14 amino acids. Unmatched junction bases numbered 8, after V lost 6 bases and J lost 4 bases. Germline V lookup: CDR1 SNHLY, CDR2 FYNNEI. The TCR sequence derives from a man between 65 and 85 years old with active COVID-19. The sample taken for sequencing was peripheral blood. The chain has TRBV2 and TRBJ1-2, with 7 nucleotides matching TRBD1. CDR3 sequence (DNA): TGTGCCAGCAGCCCGACAGGGATTGGCTATGGCTACACCTTC. Residues: CASSPTGIGYGYTF.